These 11 T cell receptor beta chains were sequenced from one sample in a study of blood T cells in healthy people across ages. Using a J-beta primer mix together with a sample-barcoded 5' primer, a second PCR was run for about 7 to 12 cycles. TCRdb re-called the 5' RACE reads through MiXCR, storing one row per CDR3 protein. The table records fewer than 1,000,000 distinct CDR3 sequences, more than 40% of them present only once. The sequenced sample was blood. Receptor source: a man aged 55 to 69 in good health.

The V and J genes are TRBV25-1 and TRBJ2-1; D ambiguous. This CDR3 region has 16 residues. V lost 5 bases, J lost 0 bases, and 14 bases lay in between. The germline gives CDR1 MGHDK, CDR2 SYGVNS. CDR3 residues: CASSLLRAHSYNEQFF. CDR3 nucleotides: TGTGCCAGCAGTCTCCTCCGAGCGCACTCCTACAATGAGCAGTTCTTC.

The rearrangement joins TRBV20-1 to TRBJ2-5; the D call may be TRBD1 or TRBD2 (5 bases each). The CDR3 extends over 16 amino acids. Per germline, CDR1 DFQATT and CDR2 SNEGSKA (reference sequence). V was pared by 3 bases and J by 5 bases, with 22 bases between. The CDR3 DNA is TGCAGTGCTAGGGCTCCGGCTAGAGAGGGGCGGGAGACCCAGTACTTC. It is translated as CSARAPAREGRETQYF.

This clonotype was seen a few times. The chain recombines TRBV10-3 with TRBJ2-3, with 9 nucleotides matching TRBD1. This CDR3 is built from 14 residues. Germline values: CDR1 ENHRY, CDR2 SYGVKD. Losses at the gene ends were 11 bases for V and 1 base for J; bases not matched to a gene: 7. The chain's CDR3 is CAAWDRDGTDTQYF. The CDR3 bases are TGTGCCGCCTGGGACAGGGATGGCACAGATACGCAGTATTTT.

The rearrangement links TRBV7-2 to TRBJ1-1; a possible D gene is TRBD1 (5 bases). V shed 2 bases and J shed 10 bases, with 8 bases lying between them. Germline CDR1 SGHTA, CDR2 FQGNSA. The CDR3 runs to 11 residues. The CDR3 loop reads CASSLKGTAFF. The CDR3 DNA is TGTGCCAGCAGCTTAAAGGGGACAGCTTTCTTT.

This clonotype was found once. This sequence joins TRBV27 and TRBJ2-2; D assignment may be TRBD1 or TRBD2 (5 bases each). This CDR3 region has 13 residues. Germline V gene lookup returns CDR1 MNHEY and CDR2 SMNVEV (reference sequence). V lost 7 bases and J 5 bases, leaving 11 bases between the germline ends. The CDR3 region has the DNA TGTGCCAGCAACCCGTGGGGGACCGGGGAGCTGTTTTTT. This translates into CASNPWGTGELFF.

As regards this clonotype: This may be a read error: a much more frequent sequence differs by one nucleotide. The V gene is TRBV5-1, the J gene TRBJ2-1, with D tentatively TRBD1 or TRBD2 (5 bases each). The V and J ends lost 0 bases and 8 bases respectively, with 12 bases between them. Germline CDR1 is SGHRS and CDR2 is YFSETQ. The length of the CDR3 is 14 residues. CDR3 residues: CASSLVRGTHEQFF. The CDR3 bases are TGCGCCAGCAGCTTGGTTCGTGGGACCCATGAGCAGTTCTTC.

This chain uses TRBV4-3 with TRBJ1-1; D unresolved. Germline V gene lookup returns CDR1 LGHNA and CDR2 YSLEER. CDR3 size: 14 residues. Trimming removed 3 bases from V and 11 bases from J, with 19 bases in between. The CDR3 sequence: CASSQRPGSHWAFF. CDR3 coding DNA: TGCGCCAGCAGCCAGCGCCCGGGATCCCACTGGGCTTTCTTT.

This clonotype was recorded only once. The chain is built from TRBV5-6 and TRBJ1-5; tentatively, D is TRBD1 (5 bases). The CDR3 spans 16 residues. V lost 0 bases and J 4 bases, leaving 14 bases between the germline ends. Germline CDR1 reads SGHDT; CDR2 reads YYEEEE. The CDR3 loop is CASSLAGKTANQPQHF. CDR3 DNA: TGTGCCAGCAGCTTGGCCGGGAAGACAGCGAATCAGCCCCAGCATTTT.

The chain joins TRBV20-1 to TRBJ1-4, with TRBD1 identical over 9 bases. Germline values: CDR1 DFQATT, CDR2 SNEGSKA (reference sequence). The V and J ends lost 4 bases and 2 bases, in that order; junction bases with no gene match: 5. This CDR3 spans 15 amino acids. The CDR3 is CSAMKQGATNEKLFF. The DNA for the CDR3 is TGCAGTGCTATGAAACAGGGGGCCACTAATGAAAAACTGTTTTTT.

The chain carries TRBV2 and TRBJ2-7, with 9 bases lining up with TRBD2. This CDR3 is 14 amino acids long. Germline assignment: CDR1 SNHLY and CDR2 FYNNEI. J lost 7 bases, V lost 7 bases, and 11 bases had no gene match. The CDR3 DNA sequence: TGTGCCAGCAAAATTTCTAGCGGGGAGAATGAGCAGTACTTC. Translated: CASKISSGENEQYF. Full variable domain (outside the CDR3, taken from reference TRBV2 and TRBJ2-7): EPEVTQTPSHQVTQMGQEVILRCVPISNHLYFYWYRQILGQKVEFLVSFYNNEISEKSEIFDDQFSVERPDGSNFTLKIRSTKLEDSAMYFCASKISSGENEQYFGPGTRLTVT.

The rearrangement links TRBV19 to TRBJ2-7, with 10 bases fitting TRBD1. Germline CDR1 is LNHDA and CDR2 is SQIVND (reference sequence). With 6 bases clipped from V and 2 bases from J, the junction kept 4 bases outside the gene matches. The length of the CDR3 is 14 residues. The CDR3 sequence: CASRATGGTYEQYF. CDR3 nucleotides: TGTGCCAGTAGGGCGACAGGGGGCACCTACGAGCAGTACTTC.